The T cell receptor beta chain described here comes from a study of identical twins. Overall study results and limits: Researchers reported weaker excess twin sharing in beta out-of-frame sequences. The analysis was cross-sectional rather than longitudinal within donors.

This clonotype was found many times. Its antigen is not known. This CDR3 contains 13 residues. V lost 8 bases to trimming and J lost 2 bases, with 12 bases between them. Germline V lookup: CDR1 ENHRY, CDR2 SYGVKD. TCRdb reanalysed the 5' RACE reads using MiXCR and keeps one entry per CDR3 protein. This sample has approximately 600,000 distinct CDR3 sequences; roughly 6.6% occur once, and the top ten carry around 1.6%. These data were likewise used in another study, on yellow fever vaccine responses in identical twins.

Sequenced input: PBMCs. The clonotype originates from a woman younger than 35 in good health. The chain links TRBV10-3 to TRBJ1-1, with D unresolved. DNA of the CDR3: TGTGCCATCGGAACAACGCAAAACACTGAAGCTTTCTTT. Its translation: CAIGTTQNTEAFF.